The TCR beta chain described here comes from a study of shared clonotypes between healthy human individuals. About this clone: Other DNA sequences within the sample encode an identical CDR3.

V lost 0 bases to trimming and J lost 6 bases, with 7 bases between them. CDR3 length: 13 amino acids. The germline V gene has CDR1 SGHNT and CDR2 YYREEE (reference sequence). Each PCR replicate from the sorted subsets contained about 200 ng DNA, which is tens of thousands of T cell genomes. TCRdb's table, derived via immunoSEQ multiplex PCR, lists solely in-frame clones and lacks some. The data hold around 1.4 million clones, with around 98.5% observed a single time. This clonotype was sampled from a man younger than 45 in good health. The rearrangement joins TRBV5-4 to TRBJ2-1; D could derive from TRBD1 or TRBD2 (5 bases each). Sequencing was carried out using naive CD4+ T cells sorted from blood. Subset in this sample: CD45RA+ positively selected. CDR3 residues: CASSLVGVNEQFF. Here the CDR3 DNA reads TGTGCCAGCAGCTTGGTGGGGGTCAATGAGCAGTTCTTC. Using reference TRBV5-4 and TRBJ2-1 for the parts outside the CDR3, the full variable domain is ETGVTQSPTHLIKTRGQQVTLRCSSQSGHNTVSWYQQALGQGPQFIFQYYREEENGRGNFPPRFSGLQFPNYSSELNVNALELDDSALYLCASSLVGVNEQFFGPGTRLTVL.